Detailed here is one T cell receptor (beta chain). Antigen unknown. The sample is drawn from a study of cytomegalovirus exposure and HLA in healthy donors. Points from the study as a whole: As a later analysis showed, a missense DCLRE1C variant was linked to trimming of TCR beta V- and J-genes.

Germline V lookup: CDR1 MDHEN, CDR2 SYDVKM. The CDR3 is 17 residues long. The germline V and J ends were trimmed by 7 bases and 5 bases, with 24 bases remaining between them. 60 Vbeta and 13 Jbeta primers were used in PCR. The repertoire was sequenced with immunoSEQ multiplex PCR; TCRdb's copy has only in-frame clones and lacks some. The data show about 140,000 clones, with approximately 84% seen just once and more than 1.5% held by the top ten. V and J are TRBV28 and TRBJ1-5; D remains ambiguous. The sequenced material came from PBMCs. The sequence was collected from a woman aged 35 to 49 in good health and CMV-seronegative. The CDR3 loop reads CASTSLIASQEDQPQHF. CDR3 nucleotide sequence: TGTGCCAGCACTTCACTTATTGCGAGCCAGGAGGATCAGCCCCAGCATTTT.